Listed here is a single T cell receptor (beta chain). Its ends do not fully match the called genes, so a read error is possible. The data belong to a study of OX40 agonist ivuxolimab in advanced cancers. From germline, CDR1 is MNHNS and CDR2 SASEGT. This CDR3 comprises 14 residues. Assay used: immunoSEQ multiplex PCR; TCRdb lists only in-frame clones, some missing. The sample consists of about 42,000 clones, about 82% of them appearing once. The TCR sequence derives from an adult with an advanced solid tumor such as melanoma, head and neck, liver or kidney cancer. The chain is built from TRBV6-1 and TRBJ2-3, with D possibly matching TRBD1 (6 bases). The sequencing used CD4+ or CD8+ T cells sorted from blood, collected in a trial of the OX40 agonist ivuxolimab. CDR3 protein: CAISGGGSTDTQYF. The CDR3 coding sequence is TGTGCCATCAGTGGGGGCGGTAGCACAGATACGCAGTATTTT.